This TCR beta chain was identified in a study of T cell changes during pregnancy in multiple sclerosis. The germline V gene encodes CDR1 LGHNT and CDR2 FRNRAP. This CDR3 contains 13 residues. V lost 5 bases to trimming and J lost 1 base, with 5 bases between them. Assay: immunoSEQ multiplex PCR; the TCRdb copy retains only in-frame clones and omits some. The data show 100,000 or so clones, around nine tenths seen once. The sample consisted of peripheral blood, taken in the second trimester of pregnancy. The V and J genes are TRBV12-5 and TRBJ2-2; D is unclear. This clonotype was sampled from a female donor with multiple sclerosis, enrolled in a pregnancy study. The CDR3 here is CASGRENTGELFF. The CDR3 coding sequence is TGTGCTAGTGGTCGCGAGAACACCGGGGAGCTGTTTTTT.